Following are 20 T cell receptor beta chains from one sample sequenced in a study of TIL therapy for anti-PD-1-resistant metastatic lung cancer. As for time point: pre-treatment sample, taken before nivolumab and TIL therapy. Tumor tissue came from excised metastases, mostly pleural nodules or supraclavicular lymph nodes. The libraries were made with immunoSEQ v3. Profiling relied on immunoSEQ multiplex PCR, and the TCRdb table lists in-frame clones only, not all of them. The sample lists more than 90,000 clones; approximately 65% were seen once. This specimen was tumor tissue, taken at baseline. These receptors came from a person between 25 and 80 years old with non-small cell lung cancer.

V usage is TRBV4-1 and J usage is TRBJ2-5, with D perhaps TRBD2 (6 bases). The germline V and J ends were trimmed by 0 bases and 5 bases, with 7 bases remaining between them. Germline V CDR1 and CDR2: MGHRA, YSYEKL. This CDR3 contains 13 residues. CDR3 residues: CASSQEGRETQYF. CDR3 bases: TGCGCCAGCAGCCAAGAGGGGAGGGAGACCCAGTACTTC.

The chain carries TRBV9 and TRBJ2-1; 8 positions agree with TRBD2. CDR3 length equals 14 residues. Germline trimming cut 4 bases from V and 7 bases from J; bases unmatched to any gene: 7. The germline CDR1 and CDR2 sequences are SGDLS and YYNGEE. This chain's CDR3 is CASSRSGGRNEQFF. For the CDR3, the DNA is TGTGCCAGCAGCAGAAGCGGGGGCCGTAATGAGCAGTTCTTC. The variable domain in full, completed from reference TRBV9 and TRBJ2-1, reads DSGVTQTPKHLITATGQRVTLRCSPRSGDLSVYWYQQSLDQGLQFLIQYYNGEERAKGNILERFSAQQFPDLHSELNLSSLELGDSALYFCASSRSGGRNEQFFGPGTRLTVL.

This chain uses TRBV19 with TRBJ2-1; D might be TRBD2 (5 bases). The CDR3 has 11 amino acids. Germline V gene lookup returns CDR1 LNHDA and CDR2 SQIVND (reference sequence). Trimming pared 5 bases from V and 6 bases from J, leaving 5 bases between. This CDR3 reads CASSRGNEQFF. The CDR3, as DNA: TGTGCCAGTAGTCGGGGCAATGAGCAGTTCTTC.

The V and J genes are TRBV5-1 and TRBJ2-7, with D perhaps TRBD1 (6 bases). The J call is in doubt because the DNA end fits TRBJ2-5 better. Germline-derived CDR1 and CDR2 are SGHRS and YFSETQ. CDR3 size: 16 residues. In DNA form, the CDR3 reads TGCGCCAGCAGTATCGGGAACAGGGTAGGGGCAGAGACCCAGTACTTC. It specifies CASSIGNRVGAETQYF.

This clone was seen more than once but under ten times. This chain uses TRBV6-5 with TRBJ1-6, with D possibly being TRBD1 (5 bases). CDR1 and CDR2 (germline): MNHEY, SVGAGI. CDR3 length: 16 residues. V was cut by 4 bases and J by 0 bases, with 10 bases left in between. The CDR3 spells CASSSRESSYNSPLHF. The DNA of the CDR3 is TGTGCCAGCAGTTCCAGGGAGAGCTCCTATAATTCACCCCTCCACTTT.

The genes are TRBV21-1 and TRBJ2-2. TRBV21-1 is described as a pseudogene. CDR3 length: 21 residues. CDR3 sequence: CASSKSLGESDSARNTGELFF. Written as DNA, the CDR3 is TGTGCCAGCAGCAAATCGTTGGGGGAAAGTGATTCAGCTCGTAACACCGGGGAGCTGTTTTTT.

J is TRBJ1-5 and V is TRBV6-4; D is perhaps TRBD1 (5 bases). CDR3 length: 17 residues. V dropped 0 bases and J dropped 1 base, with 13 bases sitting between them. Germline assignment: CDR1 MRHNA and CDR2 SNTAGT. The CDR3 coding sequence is TGTGCCAGCAGTGACTCAGGGGTCCGCCGGAGCAATCAGCCCCAGCATTTT. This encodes CASSDSGVRRSNQPQHF.

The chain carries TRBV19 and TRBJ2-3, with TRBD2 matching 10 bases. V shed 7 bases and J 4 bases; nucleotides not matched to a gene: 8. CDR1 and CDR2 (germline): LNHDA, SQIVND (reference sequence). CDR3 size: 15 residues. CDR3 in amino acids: CASTPAGGPPDTQYF. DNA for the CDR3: TGTGCCAGTACCCCAGCGGGGGGGCCTCCAGATACGCAGTATTTT.

CDR3 sequence (DNA): TGTGCCAGCAGCGTAGAAGGGGCCGTCAACACCGGGGAGCTGTTTTTT. Translated: CASSVEGAVNTGELFF. The rearrangement joins TRBV9 to TRBJ2-2, with D maybe TRBD1 (5 bases). There are 16 residues in the CDR3. Germline CDR1 and CDR2: SGDLS and YYNGEE. V lost 0 bases, J lost 2 bases, and 11 bases lay in between.

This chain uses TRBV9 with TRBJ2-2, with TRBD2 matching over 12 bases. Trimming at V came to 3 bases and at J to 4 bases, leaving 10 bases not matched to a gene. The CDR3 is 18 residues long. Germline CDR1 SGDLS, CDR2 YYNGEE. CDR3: CASSGPSGGAVSTGELFF. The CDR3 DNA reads TGTGCCAGCAGCGGACCTAGCGGGGGGGCCGTGAGCACCGGGGAGCTGTTTTTT.

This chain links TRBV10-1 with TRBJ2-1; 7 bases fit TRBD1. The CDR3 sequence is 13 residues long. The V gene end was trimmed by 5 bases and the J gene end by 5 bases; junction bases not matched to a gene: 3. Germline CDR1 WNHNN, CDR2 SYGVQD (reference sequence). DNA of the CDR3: TGCGCCAGCAGTCGGGACAGACACAATGAGCAGTTCTTC. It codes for CASSRDRHNEQFF.

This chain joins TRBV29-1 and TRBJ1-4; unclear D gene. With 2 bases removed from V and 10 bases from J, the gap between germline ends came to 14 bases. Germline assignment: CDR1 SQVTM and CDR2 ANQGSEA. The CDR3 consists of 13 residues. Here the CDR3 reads CSVERQIDRKLFF. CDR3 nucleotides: TGCAGCGTTGAAAGGCAAATTGATAGAAAACTGTTTTTT.

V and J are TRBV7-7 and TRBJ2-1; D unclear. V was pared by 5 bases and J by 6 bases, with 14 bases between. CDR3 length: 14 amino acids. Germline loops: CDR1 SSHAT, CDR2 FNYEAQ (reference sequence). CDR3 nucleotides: TGTGCCAGCAGCCCCCGTGGCACTTCCAATGAGCAGTTCTTC. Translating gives CASSPRGTSNEQFF.

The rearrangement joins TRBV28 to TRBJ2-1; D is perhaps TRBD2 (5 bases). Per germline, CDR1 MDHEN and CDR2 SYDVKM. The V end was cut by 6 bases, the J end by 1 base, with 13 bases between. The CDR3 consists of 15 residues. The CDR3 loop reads CASRFNPGSYNEQFF. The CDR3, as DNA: TGTGCCAGCAGGTTCAATCCGGGGTCCTACAATGAGCAGTTCTTC.

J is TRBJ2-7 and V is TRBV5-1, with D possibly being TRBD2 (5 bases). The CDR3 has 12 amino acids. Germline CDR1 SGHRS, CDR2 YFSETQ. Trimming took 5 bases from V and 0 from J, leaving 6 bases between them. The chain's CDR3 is CASSGSSYEQYF. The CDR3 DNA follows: TGCGCCAGCAGTGGGAGCTCCTACGAGCAGTACTTC.

Here the CDR3 reads CASSFSGGGGEKLFF. In DNA, the CDR3 is TGTGCCAGCAGTTTTTCCGGGGGGGGAGGAGAAAAACTGTTTTTT. The V and J genes are TRBV28 and TRBJ1-4; D is possibly TRBD1 (5 bases). The V end lost 3 bases, the J end lost 8 bases, and 16 bases lay between the germline ends. There are 15 residues in the CDR3. Germline V gene sequence: CDR1 MDHEN, CDR2 SYDVKM.

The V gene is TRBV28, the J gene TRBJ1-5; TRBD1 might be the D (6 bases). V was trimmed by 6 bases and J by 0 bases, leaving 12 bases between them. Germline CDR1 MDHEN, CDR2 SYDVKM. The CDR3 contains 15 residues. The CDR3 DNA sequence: TGTGCCAGCAGGGGTGGGGGGGCTAGCAATCAGCCCCAGCATTTT. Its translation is CASRGGGASNQPQHF.

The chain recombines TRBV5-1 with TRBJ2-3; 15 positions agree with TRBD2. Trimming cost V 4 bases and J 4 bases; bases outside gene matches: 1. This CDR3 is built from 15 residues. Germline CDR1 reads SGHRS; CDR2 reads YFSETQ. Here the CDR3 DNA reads TGCGCCAGCAGCGGACTAGCGGGAGGGTCAGATACGCAGTATTTT. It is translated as CASSGLAGGSDTQYF.

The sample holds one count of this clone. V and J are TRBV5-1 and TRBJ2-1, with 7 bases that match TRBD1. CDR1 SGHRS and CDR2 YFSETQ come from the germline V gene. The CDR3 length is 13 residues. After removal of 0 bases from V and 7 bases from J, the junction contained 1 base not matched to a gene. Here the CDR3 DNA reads TGCGCCAGCAGCTTGGAGGGGGCAAATGAGCAGTTCTTC. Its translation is CASSLEGANEQFF.

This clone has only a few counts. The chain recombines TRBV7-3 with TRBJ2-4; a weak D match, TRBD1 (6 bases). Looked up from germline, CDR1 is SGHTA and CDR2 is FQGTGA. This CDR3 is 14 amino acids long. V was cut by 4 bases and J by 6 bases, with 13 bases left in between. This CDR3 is CASSSGPGANIQYF. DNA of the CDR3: TGTGCCAGCAGCTCCGGGCCAGGGGCAAACATTCAGTACTTC.